The T cell receptor beta chain under discussion was sequenced for a study of control samples from healthy donors and cancer patients. Sequencing was performed with immunoSEQ multiplex PCR; in TCRdb, only in-frame clones are kept and a portion is missing. The repertoire holds 90,000 or so clones, with about 89% as singletons. The clonotype comes from a woman aged 55-70 years in good health. Sequencing was carried out using blood.

CDR3 amino acids: CASSFGSDYNEQFF. The CDR3 DNA follows: TGCGCCAGCAGCTTTGGTAGCGATTACAATGAGCAGTTCTTC. The gene calls are TRBV5-1 and TRBJ2-1; the D gene is possibly TRBD2 (5 bases). Germline-derived CDR1 and CDR2 are SGHRS and YFSETQ. V lost 2 bases, J lost 4 bases, and 10 bases lay in between. This CDR3 comprises 14 residues.